The count of the clone carrying this TCR beta chain is one. Antigen: not known. These data are taken from a study of shared clonotypes between healthy human individuals. General study results and limits: The authors sampled blood alone, and tissue repertoires likely differ. A small donor pool kept down the genetic and exposure-history diversity that was represented. Naive CD4 clonotypes were shared across several donors at about 5%.

The CDR3 sequence is 16 residues long. Germline V lookup: CDR1 SGHTA, CDR2 FQGNSA. V was cut by 5 bases and J by 0 bases, with 16 bases left in between. Several immunoSEQ plates received, in even portions, the genomic DNA of each subset. Profiling relied on immunoSEQ multiplex PCR, and the TCRdb table lists in-frame clones only, not all of them. This table holds roughly 500,000 clones, 90% to 97% found once. The chain has TRBV7-2 and TRBJ1-1; D is uncertain. This clonotype was obtained from a woman aged 30 to 39 in good health. Input material: naive CD4+ T cells sorted from blood. Subset defined: CD45RA+ positively selected. The CDR3 bases are TGTGCCAGCAGCCCGAGAGGAGGGATCATGAACACTGAAGCTTTCTTT. It codes for CASSPRGGIMNTEAFF.